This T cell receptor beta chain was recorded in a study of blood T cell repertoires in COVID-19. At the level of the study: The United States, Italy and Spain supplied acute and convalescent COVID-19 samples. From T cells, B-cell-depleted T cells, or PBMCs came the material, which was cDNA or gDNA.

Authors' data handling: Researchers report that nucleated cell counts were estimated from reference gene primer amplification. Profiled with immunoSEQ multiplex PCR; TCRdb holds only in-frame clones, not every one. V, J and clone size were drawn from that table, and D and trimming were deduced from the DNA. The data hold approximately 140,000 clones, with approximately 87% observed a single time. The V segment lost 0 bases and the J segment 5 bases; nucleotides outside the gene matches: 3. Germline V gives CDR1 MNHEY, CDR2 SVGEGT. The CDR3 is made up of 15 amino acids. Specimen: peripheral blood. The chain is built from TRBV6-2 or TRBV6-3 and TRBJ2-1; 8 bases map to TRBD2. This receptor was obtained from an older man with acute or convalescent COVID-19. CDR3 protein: CASSYSGTSNNEQFF. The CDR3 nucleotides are TGTGCCAGCAGTTACTCCGGGACTAGTAACAATGAGCAGTTCTTC.